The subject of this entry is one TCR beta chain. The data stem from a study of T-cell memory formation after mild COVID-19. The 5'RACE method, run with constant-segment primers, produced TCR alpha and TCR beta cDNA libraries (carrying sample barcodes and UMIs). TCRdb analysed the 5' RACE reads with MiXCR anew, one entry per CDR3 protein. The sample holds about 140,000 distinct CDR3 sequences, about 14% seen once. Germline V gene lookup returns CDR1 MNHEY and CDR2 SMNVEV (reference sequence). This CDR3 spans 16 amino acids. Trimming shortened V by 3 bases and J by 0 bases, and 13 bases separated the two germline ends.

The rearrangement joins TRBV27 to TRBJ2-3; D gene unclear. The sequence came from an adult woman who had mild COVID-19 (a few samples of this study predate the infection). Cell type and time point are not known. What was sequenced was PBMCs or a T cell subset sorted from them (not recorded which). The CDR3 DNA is TGTGCCAGCAGTTTTCTCCCCGCTCCTAGCACAGATACGCAGTATTTT. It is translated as CASSFLPAPSTDTQYF.